These 10 T cell receptor beta chains were sequenced from one sample in a study of response to subunit inactivated influenza vaccine. TCRdb ran MiXCR on the RT-PCR reads and lists one entry per CDR3 protein. The sample shows hundreds of thousands of distinct CDR3 sequences, around 15% of them seen only once. Sequencing was performed on PBMCs from blood, taken approximately 15 days before vaccination. The receptors derive from a man aged 45-60 years who received an inactivated influenza vaccine.

The chain is built from TRBV7-9 and TRBJ2-3; 8 nucleotides align to TRBD1. The V gene's germline CDR1 is SEHNR and CDR2 FQNEAQ (reference sequence). This CDR3 region has 16 residues. Trimming took 7 bases from V and 4 from J; bases not matched to a gene: 13. The CDR3 DNA is TGTGCCAGCACCCTGGGACAGGCCCCTGGCGCAGATACGCAGTATTTT. Its protein product is CASTLGQAPGADTQYF.

There are a few counts of this clonotype. The chain carries TRBV24-1 and TRBJ2-1; 9 positions match TRBD1. The CDR3 is 14 residues long. Germline V gene sequence: CDR1 KGHDR, CDR2 SFDVKD. V lost 9 bases to trimming and J lost 5 bases; unmatched junction nucleotides: 7. CDR3 amino acids: CATGGTGTNNEQFF. For the CDR3, the DNA is TGTGCCACCGGGGGGACAGGGACTAACAATGAGCAGTTCTTC.

This clonotype was detected ten times or more. V usage is TRBV29-1 and J usage is TRBJ1-2, with D possibly matching TRBD1 (5 bases). Trimming cost V 5 bases and J 8 bases, with 9 bases left between them. Germline CDR1 and CDR2: SQVTM and ANQGSEA. This CDR3 comprises 10 residues. CDR3 sequence: CSVFGDGYTF. The CDR3 nucleotides are TGCAGCGTTTTCGGGGACGGCTACACCTTC.

The CDR3 protein is CASSLDPDSPHYEQYF. As DNA, the CDR3 is TGCGCCAGCAGCTTGGATCCAGACAGCCCCCACTACGAGCAGTACTTC. The chain combines TRBV5-1 with TRBJ2-7, with D tentatively TRBD1 (5 bases). The CDR3 extends over 16 amino acids. Germline V gives CDR1 SGHRS, CDR2 YFSETQ. Deletions cut 0 bases from V and 3 bases from J, with 16 bases between.

This clonotype has just a few counts. The chain employs TRBV12-3 or TRBV12-4 and TRBJ2-5, with D unresolved. The CDR3 extends over 12 amino acids. V gave up 5 bases and J gave up 1 base, with 5 bases separating them. This CDR3 is CASSIAQETQYF. The CDR3 nucleotides read TGTGCCAGCAGTATTGCCCAAGAGACCCAGTACTTC.

Only a few counts were recorded for this clonotype. The chain links TRBV12-3 or TRBV12-4 to TRBJ2-6; 12 positions match TRBD1. The CDR3 consists of 17 residues. Germline trimming cut 3 bases from V and 2 bases from J; bases unmatched to any gene: 2. This CDR3 is CASSFGTGGAGANVLTF. CDR3 bases: TGTGCCAGCAGTTTCGGGACAGGGGGCGCTGGGGCCAACGTCCTGACTTTC.

This clonotype was seen a few times. V gene TRBV12-3 or TRBV12-4 combines with J gene TRBJ2-7; TRBD2 might be the D (6 bases). Deletions cut 2 bases from V and 2 bases from J, with 10 bases between. The CDR3 spans 14 residues. The CDR3 region is CASSLLGGTYEQYF. The CDR3 nucleotides are TGTGCCAGCAGTTTATTGGGGGGTACCTACGAGCAGTACTTC.

The J gene is TRBJ1-5, the V gene TRBV2, with D tentatively TRBD1 (6 bases). The germline V gene has CDR1 SNHLY and CDR2 FYNNEI. The CDR3 extends over 16 amino acids. The V end lost 4 bases, the J end lost 0 bases, and 13 bases lay between the germline ends. The CDR3 DNA sequence: TGTGCCAGCAGTGGACAGGCAAGACTTAGCAATCAGCCCCAGCATTTT. Translated: CASSGQARLSNQPQHF.

This clonotype was detected only a few times. J is TRBJ2-3 and V is TRBV11-1, with 10 bases identical to TRBD2. With 2 bases clipped from V and 7 bases from J, the junction kept 12 bases outside the gene matches. Germline CDR1 is SGHAT and CDR2 is FQDESV (reference sequence). CDR3 length: 17 amino acids. CDR3 residues: CASSLTTSGIGGHTQYF. The CDR3 DNA reads TGTGCCAGCAGCTTAACTACTAGCGGGATTGGGGGACATACGCAGTATTTT.

The chain carries TRBV29-1 and TRBJ2-1, with D maybe TRBD1 (5 bases). Germline V gene data show CDR1 as SQVTM and CDR2 as ANQGSEA. The CDR3 is 14 amino acids. Between the trimmed V and J ends, which lost 7 bases and 6 bases, there was a span of 19 bases. The CDR3 spells CSEQADATANEQFF. As DNA, the CDR3 is TGCAGCGAACAGGCGGACGCGACCGCCAATGAGCAGTTCTTC.